This paragraph reports one TCR beta chain. The specificity of this receptor is unknown. No quality values exist for individual bases; no much larger clone is one base distant. The data were obtained in a study of shared clonotypes between healthy human individuals (dated by TCRdb to 2018 to 2020). Study-wide context: A couple of women and a few men aged 18 to 49 years were included in the cohort. Each donor's leukapheresis produced roughly between about 0.9 and 9.5 billion PBMCs. The study deeply sequenced blood TCR repertoires of roughly five healthy adults to estimate repertoire size and the extent of clonotype sharing between individuals. To increase sequencing depth and limit assay-specific biases, different laboratories used diverse techniques to prepare libraries and sequence TCR repertoires. For each donor, CD4 naive and CD4 memory were each given three plates, CD8 naive was given two plates, and CD8 memory was given one plate. Here is what the overall study found, with its caveats: Because the study included only a small number of donors, the genetic and exposure-history diversity represented was limited. Estimated clonotype richness was generally larger for naive than for memory subsets. Sampling was limited to blood, and TCR repertoires in tissue likely differ from TCR repertoires in blood. Pairwise subsampling led to the expectation that sequencing depth would affect the degree of clonotype sharing among donors. Higher generation probabilities were observed for clonotypes shared by all four sorted-subset donors than for non-shared clonotypes. About 5% of naive CD4, roughly 3.5% of naive CD8, 2% to 2.5% of memory CD4, and around 0.4% of memory CD8 clonotypes were shared across a few donors. Even with the large sequencing depth, rarefaction of the sorted-subset datasets indicated that sequencing was incomplete.

Donors were healthy HIV-negative adults with no recently reported acute infections or vaccinations. Only Caucasian adults living in Nashville, Tennessee, USA were represented among the donors. CD4+ T cells were enriched by magnetic negative selection, after which naive cells were positively selected on CD45RA and the negative fraction was taken as the memory subset. Blood was collected by leukapheresis, and PBMCs were isolated by Ficoll-Histopaque density gradient centrifugation and then cryopreserved in liquid nitrogen vapor phase. Analytical flow cytometry was used to check the purity and quantity of every magnetically sorted T cell population. From each sorted fraction, genomic DNA was isolated and quantified by UV absorbance on a Nanodrop 2000c. Using the deep immunoSEQ assay, TCR CDR3 regions were amplified from genomic DNA by multiplex PCR. Extracted genomic DNA from each cell subset was distributed evenly across all wells of several immunoSEQ 96-well plates, and each plate was treated as a replicate. For sorted subsets, roughly 200 ng genomic DNA, equal to some 28,000 T cell genomes, was loaded into each replicate PCR. Purified libraries were quantified with a Qubit 3.0 fluorometer, sized on a Bioanalyzer 2100, and re-quantified with the KAPA Library Quantification kit. Every immunoSEQ 96-well plate was sequenced on a dedicated single-read 150-cycle Illumina NextSeq 550 flow cell. Turning to the authors' computational methods: Because the immunoSEQ output held only junctional sequences and lacked quality scores, the filtering could not match the filtering applied to full-length reads. To assign V/J genes and CDR3, sequences were annotated using PyIR, a Python wrapper for IgBLAST v1.9, with IMGT germline references. Reads were removed for weak V/J assignments (E-value above 1e-6), missing CDR3, stop codons, out-of-frame junctions, or ambiguous translated residues. V3J clonotypes were defined by identical inferred V gene, J gene, and CDR3 amino acid sequence. Percentage overlap between repertoires was calculated by dividing the number of shared unique clonotypes by the size of the smaller repertoire. RTK rarefaction, the Chao1 estimator, and Recon v2.1 estimates of unobserved clonotypes were used to assess repertoire richness. Generation probabilities were computed with OLGA for all TCRbeta clonotypes obtained by the gDNA method from a handful of donors. TCRdb re-hosts the immuneACCESS table, in-frame sequences only. Its copies lack some clones; in the studies checked, an unresolved V gene accounts for under half of them, and the cause for the rest is not known. V and J calls plus clone size are reproduced from that table; the DNA served to infer D and trimming. This sample comprises about 2.3 million clones, approximately 95% of them detected only once. 0.39% of the sample comes from the top ten.

The CDR3 starts with the cysteine, ends with the phenylalanine, and has 12 residues. Only the CDR3 portion is preserved as DNA: 36 bases, with reading frame beginning at the first base. Based on the germline V gene, the CDR1 and CDR2 sequences are SGHTA and FQGTGA. Relative to germline, V is 4 bases shorter and J is 5 bases shorter, with 8 bases between their ends. This clonotype originated in a man younger than 35 in good health. Some clones in this sample may be carry-over from other donors' samples. Sequencing was carried out using naive CD4+ T cells from PBMCs. This specimen's cell subset or site label, interpreted: CD45RA+ positively selected. The rearrangement joined TRBV7-3 to TRBJ2-5; a confident D gene designation cannot be given. The DNA sequence is given as TGTGCCAGCAGCTCGGCCCGGGAGACCCAGTACTTC. It specifies CASSSARETQYF.